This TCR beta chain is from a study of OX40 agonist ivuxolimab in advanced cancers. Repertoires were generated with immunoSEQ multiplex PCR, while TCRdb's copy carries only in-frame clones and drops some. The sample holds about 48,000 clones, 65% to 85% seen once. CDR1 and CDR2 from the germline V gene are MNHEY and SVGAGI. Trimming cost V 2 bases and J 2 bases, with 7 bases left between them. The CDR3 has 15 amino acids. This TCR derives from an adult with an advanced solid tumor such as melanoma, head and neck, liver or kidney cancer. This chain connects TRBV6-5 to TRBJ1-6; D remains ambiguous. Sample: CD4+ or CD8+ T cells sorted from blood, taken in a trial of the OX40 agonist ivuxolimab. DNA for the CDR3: TGTGCCAGCAGTTACGGAGCCCCCTATAATTCACCCCTCCACTTT. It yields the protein CASSYGAPYNSPLHF.